This T cell receptor beta chain comes out of a study of CD8 T cells in ankylosing spondylitis. In this sample, this clonotype turned up many times. Its antigen is undetermined. Libraries for TCR beta were made by quantitative 5'-RACE with molecular barcodes. From the 5' RACE reads, TCRdb called clonotypes with MiXCR, one entry per CDR3 protein. The repertoire holds 30,000 to 40,000 distinct CDR3 sequences, with approximately 3% as singletons. Study results and limitations: Researchers reportedly found disease-linked clones significantly enriched in matched ankylosing spondylitis synovial fluid. What appeared characteristic of ankylosing spondylitis blood was a TCR beta motif of eight or nine highly homologous variants.

V lost 0 bases to trimming and J lost 7 bases, with 13 bases between them. Germline lookup yields CDR1 SGDLS and CDR2 YYNGEE. This CDR3 comprises 15 residues. This TCR derives from a male donor with ankylosing spondylitis or in good health (not recorded which). Specimen: blood, either unsorted or a sorted T cell fraction (not recorded which). V usage is TRBV9 and J usage is TRBJ2-2; D not certain. In DNA, the CDR3 is TGTGCCAGCAGCGTAGTTTTTGGTTCTGTCGGGGAGCTGTTTTTT. Its translation: CASSVVFGSVGELFF.